This TCR beta chain was sequenced during a study of blood T cell repertoires in COVID-19. The V end lost 4 bases, the J end lost 1 base, and 19 bases lay between the germline ends. CDR3 length: 17 residues. CDR1 and CDR2 from the germline V gene are MNHEY and SVGEGT. This clone appeared once. Here immunoSEQ multiplex PCR was the method, and the copy in TCRdb shows in-frame clones only, minus some. The sample contains 200,000 to 300,000 clones, roughly 89% of which appear only once. Material: PBMCs or T cells enriched from blood (not recorded which). This chain links TRBV6-2 or TRBV6-3 with TRBJ1-1; weak D call: TRBD1 (6 bases). The TCR originated in a woman aged 25 to 45 who had recovered from COVID-19. The CDR3 sequence is CASSSRHGGATNTEAFF. In DNA form, the CDR3 reads TGTGCCAGCAGTTCTCGCCATGGGGGGGCTACGAACACTGAAGCTTTCTTT.